This is a list of T cell receptor beta chains from one sample in a study of tumor and adjacent non-tumor tissue in lung cancer. TCRdb recomputed calls from the multiplex PCR reads with MiXCR, one row per CDR3 protein. Here the sample spans about 48,000 distinct CDR3 sequences, less than 70% being singletons. The source material was distant non-tumor lung tissue. The receptors stem from a woman between 70 and 85 years old with non-small cell lung cancer. Each CDR3 is given with its conserved first and last residue. A D gene is named only where the DNA matches it firmly. A row's size may be missing; if present it is once, few, many or a size class.

TRBJ2-1,-,TRBV5-5,TRBD2,TGTGCCAGGAGCTTCAGTCTAGCGGGAGCAAATGAGCAGTTCTTC,CARSFSLAGANEQFF
TRBJ2-3,-,TRBV28,-,TGTGCCAGCAGTTCCCGGACGCACCTTCAGTGGGAGCCCACAGATACGCAGTATTTT,CASSSRTHLQWEPTDTQYF
TRBJ2-7,-,TRBV5-5,-,TGTGCCGGCAGCTATACTAGCACGGGCGTCTACGAGCAGTACTTC,CAGSYTSTGVYEQYF
TRBJ2-7,-,TRBV6-5,TRBD1,TGCGCCAGCAGCCCCGGGACAGGGAGACACGAGCAGTACTTC,CASSPGTGRHEQYF
TRBJ2-5,many,TRBV20-1,-,TGCAGTGCTAGAGATCTGAGCGTCCCCCGGGAGACCCAGTACTTC,CSARDLSVPRETQYF
TRBJ2-5,-,TRBV7-9,-,TGTGCCAGCAGCCCCCGGGACGGGGACCAAGAGACACAGTACTTC,CASSPRDGDQETQYF
TRBJ1-1,many,TRBV5-5,TRBD1,TGTGCCAGCAGCCCGACAGGGTACACTGAAGCTTTCTTT,CASSPTGYTEAFF
TRBJ1-1,-,TRBV5-1,-,TGCGCCAACAGCTCGAGGACATTGAACACTGAAGCTTTCTTT,CANSSRTLNTEAFF
TRBJ2-3,many,TRBV7-9,-,TGTGCCAGCAGCTTAGAGTCGACAGCCGAGGCGCAGTATTTT,CASSLESTAEAQYF
TRBJ2-3,many,TRBV28,-,TGTGCCAGCAGTCCGCTAGGCAGCACAGATACGCAGTATTTT,CASSPLGSTDTQYF
TRBJ1-1,-,TRBV11-3,-,TGTGCCACCAGCTTAGAAGGTGGGGGGTCTGAAGCTTGCTTT,CATSLEGGGSEACF
TRBJ2-2,few,TRBV6-5,TRBD1,TGTGCCAGCAGGACTGGGACAGACTCCGGGAAGCTGTTTTTT,CASRTGTDSGKLFF
TRBJ2-7,-,TRBV6-1,-,TGTGCCAGGAGTCGGGACACGGTGATATACGAGCAGTACTTC,CARSRDTVIYEQYF
TRBJ1-2,-,TRBV10-2,TRBD1,TGCGCTAGCAGTGCAACAGGGGCTAACTGTGGCTACACCTTC,CASSATGANCGYTF
TRBJ2-3,-,TRBV20-1,TRBD2,TGCAGTGCGTCACCTCTGACTAGCGTTTACACAGATACTCAGTATTTT,CSASPLTSVYTDTQYF
TRBJ2-5,-,TRBV2,-,TGTGCCAGCTGCCCCACCCAGGGTTTTGAGACCCAGTACTTC,CASCPTQGFETQYF
TRBJ2-5,-,TRBV5-1,TRBD1,TGCGCCAGCAGCTTGGGACAGGGTGTCTTCCTAGAGACCCAGTACTTC,CASSLGQGVFLETQYF
TRBJ1-1,-,TRBV19,-,TGTGCCAGTAGTCTCTCCCGGGAGGGCACTGAAGCTTTCTTT,CASSLSREGTEAFF
TRBJ2-1,-,TRBV29-1,-,TGCAACGTTGTCAATAGCATGTCCTACAATGAGCAGTTCTTC,CNVVNSMSYNEQFF
TRBJ1-2,-,TRBV6-9,-,TGTGTCAGACCCGGAGGGACAAGGGGAAGACACGGGAACTATGGATACACCTTC,CVRPGGTRGRHGNYGYTF
TRBJ2-1,few,TRBV11-1,TRBD2,TGTGCCAGCAGCTCCCGCTTAGCGGGAGGTTCATATAATGAGCAGTTCTTC,CASSSRLAGGSYNEQFF
TRBJ2-1,once,TRBV12-3/TRBV12-4,TRBD2,TGTGCCAGCAGTTCAACTTCCGGGACTAGTGGCAATGAGCATTTCTTC,CASSSTSGTSGNEHFF
TRBJ2-3,many,TRBV4-1,TRBD2,TGCGCCAGCAGCCGACTAGCGGGAGGAAGCACAGATACGCAGTATTTT,CASSRLAGGSTDTQYF
TRBJ2-1,-,TRBV20-1,-,TGCAGTGCTTGGGGAGAGCTCGGGCAGTTCTTC,CSAWGELGQFF
TRBJ1-4,many,TRBV28,-,TGTGCCAGCAGTTTACCCCTGACGCAAGTGGATGAAAAACTGTTTTTT,CASSLPLTQVDEKLFF
TRBJ1-6,-,TRBV4-1,TRBD1,TGCGCCAGCAGTCAAACCCGGGACAGGATGTCACCCCTCCACTTT,CASSQTRDRMSPLHF
TRBJ2-3,once,TRBV29-1,-,TGCAGCGTTGAAGATAAGGAGTATTTT,CSVEDKEYF
TRBJ1-2,-,TRBV5-4,-,TGTGCCAGTAGCTTGGGGAGGCCAGGCGTGGCTGGCTACACCTTC,CASSLGRPGVAGYTF
TRBJ2-1,many,TRBV29-1,-,TGCAGCGGAGACAGGGAGGGCTCCTACAATGAGCAGTTCTTC,CSGDREGSYNEQFF
TRBJ1-2,-,TRBV6-5,-,TGTGACAGCAGTTACCAATCCACCCAGGGCTATGGCTACACCTTC,CDSSYQSTQGYGYTF
TRBJ2-7,-,TRBV29-1,TRBD2,TGCAGCGTTGATAGGTATCGACCCGGACTAGACTCGGAGGAGTACTTC,CSVDRYRPGLDSEEYF
TRBJ2-1,-,TRBV6-6,-,TGTGCCAGCACTTACACGGGGGAGAGGACATACAATGAGCAGTTCTTC,CASTYTGERTYNEQFF
TRBJ2-1,-,TRBV5-6,-,TGTGCCAGCAGCTTGGGACGCCGGAAAGAGGATGAGCAGTTCTTC,CASSLGRRKEDEQFF